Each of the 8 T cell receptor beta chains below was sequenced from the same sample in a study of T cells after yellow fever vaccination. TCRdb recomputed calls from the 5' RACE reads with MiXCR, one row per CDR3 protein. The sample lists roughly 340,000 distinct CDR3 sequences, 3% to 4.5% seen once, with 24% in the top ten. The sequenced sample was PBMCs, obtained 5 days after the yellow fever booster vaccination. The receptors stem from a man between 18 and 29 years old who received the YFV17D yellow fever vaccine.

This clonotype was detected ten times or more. CDR3 sequence reads: CASSQVGRTLAKNIQYF. CDR3 coding DNA: TGTGCCAGCAGTCAGGTGGGCAGGACCCTAGCCAAAAACATTCAGTACTTC. The chain has TRBV7-8 and TRBJ2-4; no definite D call. Germline V lookup: CDR1 SGHVS, CDR2 FQNEAQ. The CDR3 extends over 17 amino acids. V was cut by 6 bases and J by 0 bases, with 18 bases left in between.

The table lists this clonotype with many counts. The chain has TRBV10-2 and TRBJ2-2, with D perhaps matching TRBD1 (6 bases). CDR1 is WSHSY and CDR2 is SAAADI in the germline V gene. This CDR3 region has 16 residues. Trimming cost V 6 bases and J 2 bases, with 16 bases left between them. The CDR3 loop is CASSLKQGSNTGELFF. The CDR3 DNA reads TGCGCCAGCAGCCTCAAGCAGGGGTCTAACACCGGGGAGCTGTTTTTT.

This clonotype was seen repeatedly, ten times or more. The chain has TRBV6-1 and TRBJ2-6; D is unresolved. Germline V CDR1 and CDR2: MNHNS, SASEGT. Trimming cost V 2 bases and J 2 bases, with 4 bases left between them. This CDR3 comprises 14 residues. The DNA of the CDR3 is TGTGCCAGCAGTGAACTAGCTGGGGCCAACGTCCTGACTTTC. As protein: CASSELAGANVLTF.

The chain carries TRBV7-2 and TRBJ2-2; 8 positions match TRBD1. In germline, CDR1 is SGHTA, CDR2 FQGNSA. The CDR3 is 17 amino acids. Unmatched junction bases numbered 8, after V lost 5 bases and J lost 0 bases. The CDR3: CASSLRATGANTGELFF. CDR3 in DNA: TGTGCCAGCAGCCTACGTGCGACAGGGGCGAACACCGGGGAGCTGTTTTTT.

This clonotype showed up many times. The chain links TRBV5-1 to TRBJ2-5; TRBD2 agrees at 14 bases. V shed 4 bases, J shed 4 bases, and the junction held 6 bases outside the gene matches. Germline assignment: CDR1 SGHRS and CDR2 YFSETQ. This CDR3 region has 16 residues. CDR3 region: CASSATSGGAPETQYF. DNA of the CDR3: TGCGCCAGCAGCGCGACTAGCGGGGGGGCTCCAGAGACCCAGTACTTC.

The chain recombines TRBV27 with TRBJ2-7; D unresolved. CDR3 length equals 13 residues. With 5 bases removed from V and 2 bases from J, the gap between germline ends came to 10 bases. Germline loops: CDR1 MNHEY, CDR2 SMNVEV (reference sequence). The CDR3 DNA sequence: TGTGCCAGCAGTCAGACGGTGACCTACGAGCAGTACTTC. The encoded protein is CASSQTVTYEQYF.

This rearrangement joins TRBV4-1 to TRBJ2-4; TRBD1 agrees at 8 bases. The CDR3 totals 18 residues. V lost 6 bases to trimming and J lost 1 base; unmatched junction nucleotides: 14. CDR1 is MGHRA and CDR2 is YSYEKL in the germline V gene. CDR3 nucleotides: TGCGCCAGCAGACCCATCTTCCCGACAGGGGAGGCCAAAAACATTCAGTACTTC. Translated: CASRPIFPTGEAKNIQYF.

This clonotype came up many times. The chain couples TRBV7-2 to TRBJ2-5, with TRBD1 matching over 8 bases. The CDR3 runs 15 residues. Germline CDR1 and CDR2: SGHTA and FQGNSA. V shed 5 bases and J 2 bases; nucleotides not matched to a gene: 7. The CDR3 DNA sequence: TGTGCCAGCAGCCCGCAACGGACAGGGCAAGAGACCCAGTACTTC. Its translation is CASSPQRTGQETQYF.